The clone carrying this T cell receptor beta chain was detected a few times. The sample is drawn from a study of blood T cell repertoires in COVID-19. Study details: Specimens from acute and convalescent COVID-19 originated in the United States, Italy and Spain. T cells, B-cell-depleted T cells, or PBMCs provided the cDNA or gDNA that served as material.

Germline values: CDR1 SGHTA, CDR2 FQGNSA. CDR3 size: 15 residues. V shed 5 bases and J 6 bases; nucleotides not matched to a gene: 9. Authors' analysis steps: Reference gene primer amplification gave estimated nucleated cell counts. The repertoire was sequenced with immunoSEQ multiplex PCR; TCRdb's copy has only in-frame clones and lacks some. That table supplies the V and J calls and clone size; D and trimming were determined from the DNA. Here the sample spans around 77,000 clones, 85% to 90% being singletons. Sequenced sample: peripheral blood. The TCR was taken from a man between 65 and 80 years old with active or convalescent COVID-19. The chain uses TRBV7-2 and TRBJ1-5; 8 nucleotides agree with TRBD1. CDR3 bases: TGTGCCAGCAGCCCGGACAGGGCAAGAACTCAGCCCCAGCATTTT. Translating gives CASSPDRARTQPQHF.